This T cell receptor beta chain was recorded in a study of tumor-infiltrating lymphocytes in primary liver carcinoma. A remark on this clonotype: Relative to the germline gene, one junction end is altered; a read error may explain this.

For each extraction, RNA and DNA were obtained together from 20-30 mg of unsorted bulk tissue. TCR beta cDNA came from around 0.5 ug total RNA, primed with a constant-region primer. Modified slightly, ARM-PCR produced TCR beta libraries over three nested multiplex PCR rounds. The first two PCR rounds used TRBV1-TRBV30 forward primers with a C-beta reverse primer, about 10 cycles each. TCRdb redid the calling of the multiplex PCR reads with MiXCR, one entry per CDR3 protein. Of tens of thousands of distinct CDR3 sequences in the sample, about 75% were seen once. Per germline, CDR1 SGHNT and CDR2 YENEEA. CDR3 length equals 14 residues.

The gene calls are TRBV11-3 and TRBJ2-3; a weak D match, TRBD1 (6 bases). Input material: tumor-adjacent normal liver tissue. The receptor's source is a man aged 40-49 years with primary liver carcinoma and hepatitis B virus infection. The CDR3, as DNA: TGTGCCAGAAGCTTTTACAGGGTCACAGATACGCAGTATTTT. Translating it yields CARSFYRVTDTQYF.